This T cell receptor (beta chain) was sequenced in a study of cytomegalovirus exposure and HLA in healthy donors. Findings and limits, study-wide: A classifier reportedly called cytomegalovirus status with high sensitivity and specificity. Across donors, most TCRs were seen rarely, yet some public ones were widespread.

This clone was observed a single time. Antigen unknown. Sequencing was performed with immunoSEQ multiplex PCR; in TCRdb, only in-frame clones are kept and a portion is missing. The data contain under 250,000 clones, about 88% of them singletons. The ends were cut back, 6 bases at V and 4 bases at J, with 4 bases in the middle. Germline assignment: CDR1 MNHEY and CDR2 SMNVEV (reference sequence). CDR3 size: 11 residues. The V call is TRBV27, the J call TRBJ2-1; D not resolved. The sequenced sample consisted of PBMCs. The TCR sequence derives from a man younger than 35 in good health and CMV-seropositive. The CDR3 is CASSRYNEQFF. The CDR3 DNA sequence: TGTGCCAGCAGCCGGTACAATGAGCAGTTCTTC.